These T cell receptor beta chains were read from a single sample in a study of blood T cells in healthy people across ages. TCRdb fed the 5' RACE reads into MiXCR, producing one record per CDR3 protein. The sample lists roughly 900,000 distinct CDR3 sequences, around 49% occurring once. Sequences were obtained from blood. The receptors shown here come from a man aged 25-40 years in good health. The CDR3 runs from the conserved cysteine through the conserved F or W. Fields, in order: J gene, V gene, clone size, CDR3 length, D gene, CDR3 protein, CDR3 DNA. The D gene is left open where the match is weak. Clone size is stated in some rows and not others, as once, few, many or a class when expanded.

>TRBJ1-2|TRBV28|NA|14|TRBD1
CASRTGEGNYGYTF
TGTGCCAGCAGGACAGGGGAGGGTAACTATGGCTACACCTTC
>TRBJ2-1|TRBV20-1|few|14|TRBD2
CSAFSGSSYNEQFF
TGCAGTGCTTTTAGCGGGAGCTCCTACAATGAGCAGTTCTTC
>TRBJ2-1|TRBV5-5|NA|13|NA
CASSFNWVSEQFF
TGTGCCAGCAGCTTCAACTGGGTGAGCGAGCAGTTCTTC
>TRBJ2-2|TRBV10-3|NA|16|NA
CAISDPDTLGAGELFF
TGTGCCATCAGTGACCCCGACACCCTAGGCGCCGGGGAGCTGTTTTTT
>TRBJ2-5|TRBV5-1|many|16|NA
CASSLAMSRGEETQYF
TGCGCCAGCAGCTTGGCCATGTCAAGAGGCGAAGAGACCCAGTACTTC
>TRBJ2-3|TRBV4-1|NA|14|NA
CASRVGISTDTQYF
TGCGCCAGCAGGGTCGGGATCTCCACAGATACGCAGTATTTT
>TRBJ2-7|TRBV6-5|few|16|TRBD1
CASSSADRVSSYEQYF
TGTGCCAGCAGTTCCGCGGACAGGGTTAGCTCCTACGAGCAGTACTTC
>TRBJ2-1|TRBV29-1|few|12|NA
CTVVGNTYEQFF
TGCACCGTGGTGGGGAACACATATGAGCAGTTCTTC
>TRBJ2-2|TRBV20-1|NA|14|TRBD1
CSARTGTGAGELFF
TGCAGTGCTAGAACCGGGACAGGGGCCGGGGAGCTGTTTTTT
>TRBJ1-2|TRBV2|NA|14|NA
CASRDSATNYGYTF
TGTGCCAGCAGGGACAGTGCTACTAACTATGGCTACACCTTC
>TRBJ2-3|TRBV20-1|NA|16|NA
CSARDPGQPGTDTQYF
TGCAGTGCTAGAGATCCCGGCCAACCCGGCACAGATACGCAGTATTTT
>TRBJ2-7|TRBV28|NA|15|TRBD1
CASSFSGGLWYEQYF
TGTGCCAGCAGTTTTTCAGGGGGCTTATGGTACGAGCAGTACTTC
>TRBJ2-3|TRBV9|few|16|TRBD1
CASSAGTGGRTDTQYF
TGTGCCAGCAGCGCAGGGACAGGGGGTAGGACAGATACGCAGTATTTT
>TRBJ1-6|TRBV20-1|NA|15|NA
CSATPLGEGNSPLHF
TGCAGTGCTACCCCCCTCGGGGAAGGGAATTCACCCCTCCACTTT
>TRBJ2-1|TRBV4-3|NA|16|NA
CASSQDTQAGANEQFF
TGCGCCAGCAGCCAAGATACACAGGCTGGGGCCAATGAGCAGTTCTTC
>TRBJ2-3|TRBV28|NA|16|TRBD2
CASSSRAGGDTDTQYF
TGTGCCAGCAGTTCACGAGCGGGAGGGGACACAGATACGCAGTATTTT
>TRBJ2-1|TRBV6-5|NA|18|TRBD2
CASSCAPPFGGAYNEQFF
TGTGCCAGCAGTTGCGCGCCCCCTTTCGGGGGGGCCTACAATGAGCAGTTCTTC
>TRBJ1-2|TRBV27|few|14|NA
CASSAQLENYGYTF
TGTGCCAGCAGTGCACAGCTAGAGAACTATGGCTACACCTTC
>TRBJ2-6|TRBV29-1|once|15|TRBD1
CSVGQDASGANVLTF
TGCAGCGTGGGACAGGATGCCTCTGGGGCCAACGTCCTGACTTTC
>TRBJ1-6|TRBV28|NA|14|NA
CASVSPGYDSPLHF
TGTGCCAGCGTTTCCCCAGGGTACGATTCACCCCTCCACTTT
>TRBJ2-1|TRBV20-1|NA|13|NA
CSAILGAYNEQFF
TGCAGTGCTATTTTGGGGGCCTACAATGAGCAGTTCTTC
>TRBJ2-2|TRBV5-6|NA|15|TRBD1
CASSPGQPYTGELFF
TGTGCCAGCAGCCCGGGACAGCCTTACACCGGGGAGCTGTTTTTT
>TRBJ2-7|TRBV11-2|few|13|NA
CASRSGLYYEQYF
TGTGCCAGCAGGTCGGGTCTTTACTACGAGCAGTACTTC
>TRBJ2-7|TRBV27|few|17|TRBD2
CASSPLTSGGAVDEQYF
TGTGCCAGCAGTCCCCTGACTAGCGGGGGGGCCGTCGACGAGCAGTACTTC
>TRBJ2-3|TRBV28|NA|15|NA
CASSRRDRSTGTQYF
TGTGCCAGCAGCCGCCGGGACCGTAGCACGGGTACGCAGTATTTT
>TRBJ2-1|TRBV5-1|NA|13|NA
CASSYLFGDEQFF
TGCGCCAGCAGTTACCTTTTTGGGGATGAGCAGTTCTTC
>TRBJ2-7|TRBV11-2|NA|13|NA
CASSLDRSGEQYF
TGTGCCAGCAGCTTAGATCGGAGTGGCGAGCAGTACTTC
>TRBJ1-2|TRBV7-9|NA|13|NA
CASSLAGARGYTF
TGTGCCAGCAGCTTAGCAGGGGCGCGCGGCTACACCTTC
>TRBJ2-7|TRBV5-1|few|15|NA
CASSLGRSSSYEQYF
TGCGCCAGCAGCTTGGGAAGATCCAGCTCCTACGAGCAGTACTTC
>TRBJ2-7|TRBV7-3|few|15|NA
CASSRAAGASYEQYF
TGTGCCAGCAGCCGAGCGGCGGGGGCGTCCTACGAGCAGTACTTC
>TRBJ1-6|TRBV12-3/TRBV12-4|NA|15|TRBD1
CASSPRDRVYGPLHF
TGTGCCAGCAGTCCCCGGGACAGGGTTTATGGACCCCTCCACTTT
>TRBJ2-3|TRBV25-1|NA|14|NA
CASTAATSTDTQYF
TGTGCCAGCACTGCAGCGACTAGCACAGATACGCAGTATTTT
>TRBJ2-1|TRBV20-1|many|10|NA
CSAYFDEQFF
TGCAGTGCCTATTTCGATGAGCAGTTCTTC
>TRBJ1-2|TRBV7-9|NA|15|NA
CASSRGAGKLYGYTF
TGTGCCAGCAGCCGGGGGGCAGGGAAGCTCTATGGCTACACCTTC
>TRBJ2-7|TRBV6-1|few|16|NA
CASSEGASHQSYEQYF
TGTGCCAGCAGTGAGGGGGCGAGCCACCAATCCTACGAGCAGTACTTC
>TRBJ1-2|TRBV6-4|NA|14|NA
CASRKGPLGSGYTF
TGTGCCAGCAGGAAAGGTCCTTTGGGGAGCGGCTACACCTTC
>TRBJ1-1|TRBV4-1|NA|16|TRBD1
CASSQGGTGRNTEAFF
TGCGCCAGCAGCCAAGGAGGGACAGGGAGGAACACTGAAGCTTTCTTT